Presented here are 25 T cell receptor beta chains from one specimen sequenced in a study of cytomegalovirus exposure and HLA in healthy donors. PCR employed 60 Vbeta and 13 Jbeta primers. Profiling relied on immunoSEQ multiplex PCR, and the TCRdb table lists in-frame clones only, not all of them. The sample holds nearly 110,000 clones, over 70% seen once. The sequencing input was PBMCs. Receptors originate from a male donor in good health and CMV-seropositive.

This chain links TRBV30 with TRBJ1-1, with D maybe TRBD1 (6 bases). V dropped 3 bases and J dropped 8 bases, with 19 bases sitting between them. Germline-derived CDR1 and CDR2 are GTSNPN and SVGIG (reference sequence). The CDR3 is 14 amino acids. Written as DNA, the CDR3 is TGTGCCTGGAGGGAACCCAACAGGGTCATAGAAGCTTTCTTT. Its protein is CAWREPNRVIEAFF.

The chain recombines TRBV5-1 with TRBJ1-5, with 7 positions matching TRBD1. The CDR3 has 14 residues. V was pared by 2 bases and J by 9 bases, with 8 bases of the junction left unmatched. Germline V gives CDR1 SGHRS, CDR2 YFSETQ. This CDR3 reads CASSLGDSAGPQHF. CDR3 sequence (DNA): TGCGCCAGCAGCTTAGGGGACAGCGCCGGGCCCCAGCATTTT.

The V call is TRBV7-2, the J call TRBJ1-3; 7 nucleotides line up with TRBD1. The germline V gene encodes CDR1 SGHTA and CDR2 FQGNSA. V lost 1 base and J lost 1; bases outside the gene matches: 1. This CDR3 has 15 residues. In nucleotides, the CDR3 is TGTGCCAGCAGCTTAGACAGGGGATCTGGAAACACCATATATTTT. As protein: CASSLDRGSGNTIYF.

V is TRBV5-1 and J is TRBJ2-2; D might be TRBD1 (5 bases). Per germline, CDR1 SGHRS and CDR2 YFSETQ. V shed 6 bases and J shed 3 bases, with 9 bases lying between them. The CDR3 extends over 13 amino acids. The CDR3 nucleotides read TGCGCCAGCACGGAACAGGACACCGGGGAGCTGTTTTTT. This translates into CASTEQDTGELFF.

The chain recombines TRBV19 with TRBJ2-7; a possible D gene is TRBD1 (5 bases). Looked up from germline, CDR1 is LNHDA and CDR2 is SQIVND (reference sequence). This CDR3 spans 13 amino acids. V was trimmed by 3 bases and J by 7 bases, leaving 13 bases between them. The CDR3 loop reads CASSISKGREQYF. The CDR3, as DNA: TGTGCCAGTAGTATCTCAAAGGGGCGGGAGCAGTACTTC.

This clone appeared once. The V call is TRBV15, the J call TRBJ2-2, with 7 bases aligning to TRBD1. Germline CDR1 LNHNV, CDR2 YYDKDF (reference sequence). This CDR3 contains 13 residues. CDR3 nucleotides: TGTGCGTCAGCAGAACAGGGGACCGGGGAGCTGTTTTTT. As protein: CASAEQGTGELFF.

This chain uses TRBV7-2 with TRBJ1-1; maybe TRBD1 (6 bases). Germline V gives CDR1 SGHTA, CDR2 FQGNSA. Trimming removed 2 bases at V and 6 bases at J, with 10 bases between. This CDR3 spans 13 amino acids. The CDR3 reads CASSLYRDAEAFF. CDR3 DNA sequence: TGTGCCAGCAGCTTATACAGGGACGCTGAAGCTTTCTTT.

This clone was detected a few times. The V gene is TRBV2, the J gene TRBJ1-1, with 7 bases identical to TRBD1. This CDR3 comprises 14 residues. Per germline, CDR1 SNHLY and CDR2 FYNNEI. V shed 5 bases, J shed 7 bases, and the junction held 10 bases outside the gene matches. DNA of the CDR3: TGTGCCAGCAGTAGATTGACAGGGAATGATGAAGCTTTCTTT. It encodes CASSRLTGNDEAFF.

The chain combines TRBV19 with TRBJ1-4, with D possibly being TRBD1 (6 bases). V was shortened by 5 bases and J by 3 bases, with 10 bases between the two germline ends. Germline V gene sequence: CDR1 LNHDA, CDR2 SQIVND (reference sequence). The CDR3 is 14 amino acids. The CDR3 sequence: CASSPPGANEKLFF. CDR3 coding DNA: TGTGCCAGTAGTCCCCCAGGGGCTAATGAAAAACTGTTTTTT. The variable domain in full, completed from reference TRBV19 and TRBJ1-4, reads DGGITQSPKYLFRKEGQNVTLSCEQNLNHDAMYWYRQDPGQGLRLIYYSQIVNDFQKGDIAEGYSVSREKKESFPLTVTSAQKNPTAFYLCASSPPGANEKLFFGSGTQLSVL.

CDR3: CASSISQGTTDTQYF. The CDR3 DNA sequence: TGTGCCAGTAGTATTTCCCAGGGGACCACAGATACGCAGTATTTT. The V gene is TRBV19, the J gene TRBJ2-3, with D possibly TRBD1 on 6 matching bases. V lost 3 bases to trimming and J lost 2 bases, with 12 bases between them. This CDR3 region has 15 residues. CDR1 and CDR2 (germline): LNHDA, SQIVND (reference sequence).

This clone has only a few counts. This chain uses TRBV6-5 with TRBJ2-1, with 8 bases that match TRBD2. This CDR3 is built from 15 residues. Germline CDR1 MNHEY, CDR2 SVGAGI. Germline trimming cut 7 bases from V and 6 bases from J; bases unmatched to any gene: 11. The CDR3 loop is CASTQPSGSGNEQFF. CDR3 DNA sequence: TGTGCCAGCACCCAGCCCAGCGGGAGTGGCAATGAGCAGTTCTTC.

The rearrangement links TRBV28 to TRBJ2-7; 7 bases align to TRBD2. Unmatched junction bases numbered 9, after V lost 3 bases and J lost 7 bases. Germline loops: CDR1 MDHEN, CDR2 SYDVKM. The CDR3 contains 14 residues. CDR3: CASSFIGGGREQYF. CDR3 DNA sequence: TGTGCCAGCAGTTTTATCGGGGGAGGGAGGGAGCAGTACTTC. The full variable domain, rest sourced from reference TRBV28 and TRBJ2-7, is DVKVTQSSRYLVKRTGEKVFLECVQDMDHENMFWYRQDPGLGLRLIYFSYDVKMKEKGDIPEGYSVSREKKERFSLILESASTNQTSMYLCASSFIGGGREQYFGPGTRLTVT.

This chain joins TRBV19 and TRBJ2-7; a weak D match, TRBD2 (6 bases). CDR3 length: 14 amino acids. From germline, CDR1 is LNHDA and CDR2 SQIVND (reference sequence). Trimming took 1 base from V and 4 from J, leaving 11 bases between them. The CDR3 nucleotides are TGTGCCAGTAGTATAGCGGGAGAACGTTACGAGCAGTACTTC. Its translation is CASSIAGERYEQYF.

This clone has only a few counts. V usage is TRBV7-6 and J usage is TRBJ2-3; 10 bases fit TRBD1. Trimming at V came to 4 bases and at J to 5 bases, leaving 12 bases not matched to a gene. The CDR3 is 17 residues long. Germline values: CDR1 SGHVS, CDR2 FNYEAQ. CDR3 loop: CASSSGSGTGVQDTQYF. For the CDR3, the DNA is TGTGCCAGCAGCTCAGGCTCGGGGACAGGGGTACAAGATACGCAGTATTTT.

This chain joins TRBV6-1 and TRBJ2-2, with TRBD1 matching over 8 bases. This CDR3 has 15 amino acids. The V gene end was trimmed by 0 bases and the J gene end by 6 bases; junction bases not matched to a gene: 3. CDR1 and CDR2 from the germline V gene are MNHNS and SASEGT. CDR3: CASSEANRGSGELFF. The CDR3 nucleotides read TGTGCCAGCAGTGAAGCGAACAGGGGGTCCGGGGAGCTGTTTTTT.

In its sample, this clone was seen a few times. The chain is built from TRBV29-1 and TRBJ2-7, with a possible D match to TRBD1 (6 bases). Per germline, CDR1 SQVTM and CDR2 ANQGSEA. This CDR3 contains 12 residues. Trimming removed 4 bases from V and 3 bases from J, with 10 bases in between. For the CDR3, the DNA is TGCAGCGTTGGTAACAGGGACTACGAGCAGTACTTC. This sequence encodes CSVGNRDYEQYF.

The chain has TRBV5-6 and TRBJ2-2; 9 bases line up with TRBD1. Germline V CDR1 and CDR2: SGHDT, YYEEEE. Trimming removed 4 bases from V and 5 bases from J; junction bases left unmatched: 6. CDR3 length: 15 residues. CDR3 sequence reads: CASSLGTGMTGELFF. The CDR3 bases are TGTGCCAGCAGCCTCGGGACAGGGATGACCGGGGAGCTGTTTTTT.

In its sample, this clone was seen a few times. The J gene is TRBJ2-7, the V gene TRBV19; D is possibly TRBD1 (6 bases). The length of the CDR3 is 14 residues. Germline loops: CDR1 LNHDA, CDR2 SQIVND (reference sequence). Trimming took off 3 bases at V and 0 bases at J, with 9 bases between the two ends. In DNA form, the CDR3 reads TGTGCCAGTAGTATGGGACACAGCTCCTACGAGCAGTACTTC. This codes for CASSMGHSSYEQYF.

This chain links TRBV9 with TRBJ2-5; maybe TRBD2 (5 bases). The CDR3 is 13 amino acids. V lost 6 bases, J lost 2 bases, and 11 bases lay in between. Germline V lookup: CDR1 SGDLS, CDR2 YYNGEE. CDR3 in DNA: TGTGCCAGCAATCTAGCAGATCAAGAGACCCAGTACTTC. The encoded protein is CASNLADQETQYF.

In its sample, this clone was seen once. V and J are TRBV6-1 and TRBJ1-5; maybe TRBD1 (5 bases). The CDR3 loop spans 14 amino acids. CDR1 and CDR2 from the germline V gene are MNHNS and SASEGT. V lost 4 bases, J lost 3 bases, and 10 bases lay in between. In DNA form, the CDR3 reads TGTGCCAGCAGTGGGGTGACAGACAATCAGCCCCAGCATTTT. Protein sequence: CASSGVTDNQPQHF.

The genes are TRBV7-9 and TRBJ2-1, with D possibly TRBD1 on 6 matching bases. Germline loops: CDR1 SEHNR, CDR2 FQNEAQ (reference sequence). CDR3 length: 13 amino acids. V was trimmed by 5 bases and J by 9 bases, leaving 14 bases between them. CDR3 sequence (DNA): TGTGCCAGCAGCCCTCAACAGGGTGGTGAGCAGTTCTTC. It codes for CASSPQQGGEQFF.

The rearrangement links TRBV9 to TRBJ2-3; TRBD2 agrees at 9 bases. Looked up from germline, CDR1 is SGDLS and CDR2 is YYNGEE. This CDR3 has 15 residues. The V gene end was trimmed by 4 bases and the J gene end by 3 bases; junction bases not matched to a gene: 6. CDR3 protein: CASSLTSGTTDTQYF. The DNA for the CDR3 is TGTGCCAGCAGCCTGACTAGCGGAACAACAGATACGCAGTATTTT.

The chain joins TRBV5-6 to TRBJ2-3; D might be TRBD2 (5 bases). Per germline, CDR1 SGHDT and CDR2 YYEEEE. V gave up 0 bases and J gave up 6 bases, with 17 bases separating them. The CDR3 totals 16 residues. In DNA form, the CDR3 reads TGTGCCAGCAGCTTGGGGGGATCCGAGGGCGGGGATACGCAGTATTTT. It specifies CASSLGGSEGGDTQYF.

This rearrangement joins TRBV30 to TRBJ2-2, with 8 bases identical to TRBD2. The V gene end was trimmed by 5 bases and the J gene end by 4 bases; junction bases not matched to a gene: 6. Germline assignment: CDR1 GTSNPN and CDR2 SVGIG (reference sequence). This CDR3 region has 14 residues. The chain's CDR3 is CAWAGTSGTGELFF. In DNA, the CDR3 is TGTGCCTGGGCCGGGACTAGTGGCACCGGGGAGCTGTTTTTT.

The sample holds one count of this clone. This chain uses TRBV7-8 with TRBJ2-3; TRBD2 aligns across 13 bases. The trim removed 6 bases at V and 3 bases at J, leaving 6 bases unmatched. The CDR3 extends over 16 amino acids. CDR1 is SGHVS, CDR2 FQNEAQ, per germline. The CDR3 DNA reads as TGTGCCAGCAGTCGGACGACTAGCGGGAGGACAGATACGCAGTATTTT. It translates to CASSRTTSGRTDTQYF. The whole variable domain, remainder taken from reference TRBV7-8 and TRBJ2-3, is GAGVSQSPRYKVAKRGQDVALRCDPISGHVSLFWYQQALGQGPEFLTYFQNEAQLDKSGLPSDRFFAERPEGSVSTLKIQRTQQEDSAVYLCASSRTTSGRTDTQYFGPGTRLTVL.